A selection of T cell receptor beta chains follows, all from one sample in a study of T cell responses to AZD1222 COVID-19 vaccine. TCRdb's copy holds only in-frame clones and misses some; the assay was immunoSEQ multiplex PCR. The table shows under 200,000 clones, with roughly 94% occurring only once. Source: peripheral blood, taken on day 0 of AZD1222 vaccination. The receptors come from an adult in good health. Each CDR3 is given with its conserved first and last residue. The order of the fields is J gene, V gene, CDR3 protein.

TRBJ1-5,TRBV5-1,CASSPGQDNQPQHF
TRBJ1-2,TRBV6-2/TRBV6-3,CASSATRGGGYGYTF
TRBJ2-6,TRBV6-4,CASSTDTSGANVLTF
TRBJ1-2,TRBV19,CASSDRGNYGYTF
TRBJ2-1,TRBV5-1,CASSTDLVAVYNEQFF
TRBJ1-2,TRBV11-2,CASSFGEGRGYTF
TRBJ2-3,TRBV5-4,CATKGQVADTQYF
TRBJ1-1,TRBV5-1,CASSFGQVLLNTEAFF
TRBJ2-5,TRBV6-1,CASSEGTGVETQYF
TRBJ2-7,TRBV6-2/TRBV6-3,CASSSGPQRYF
TRBJ2-6,TRBV4-2,CASSQVGADSGANVLTF
TRBJ2-7,TRBV15,CATSRVDLAYEQYF
TRBJ1-1,TRBV5-5,CASSLGGMNTEAFF
TRBJ2-7,TRBV25-1,CASSGRIEQYF
TRBJ2-7,TRBV7-9,CASSPLSGTVSYEQYF
TRBJ1-3,TRBV5-4,CASSFTGRNTIYF
TRBJ1-4,TRBV19,CASGLEGIGKLFF
TRBJ2-3,TRBV6-5,CASSSRTSGRDTQYF
TRBJ1-4,TRBV27,CASSPEGRANEKLFF
TRBJ1-2,TRBV4-1,CASRPGGGPGGYGYTF
TRBJ1-6,TRBV28,CASSLYGEANSPLHF
TRBJ1-1,TRBV5-5,CATRQGSLNTEAFF
TRBJ1-2,TRBV7-6,CASSFSSGRSDGYTF
TRBJ2-5,TRBV7-9,CASSFGDRDQETQYF
TRBJ1-2,TRBV4-2,CASSQDLAGGGYGYTF
TRBJ2-7,TRBV7-9,CASRGGEQYF
TRBJ1-1,TRBV7-5,CVRSHRVRRNTEAFF
TRBJ1-1,TRBV3-1/TRBV3-2,CASSHGPPKGRGSAFF
TRBJ1-4,TRBV30,CAWSERRGGNEKLFF
TRBJ1-1,TRBV30,CAWRAGLGRAFF
TRBJ2-5,TRBV3-1/TRBV3-2,CASSQVYGGLGETQYF
TRBJ2-3,TRBV18,CASSPPVKADTQYF
TRBJ1-6,TRBV5-4,CASSGSLNNSPLHF
TRBJ2-3,TRBV5-1,CASSPQGTDTQYF
TRBJ1-2,TRBV2,CASSEARGLGYTF
TRBJ1-1,TRBV6-5,CASRRTVVNTEAFF
TRBJ2-2,TRBV11-3,CASSFSPSGGGELFF
TRBJ1-2,TRBV27,CASSFDLTQGRPGYTF
TRBJ1-2,TRBV7-9,CASSPLLGGGRIIDYGYTF
TRBJ1-4,TRBV9,CASSGAGARPNEKLFF
TRBJ1-3,TRBV11-3,CASSLEGQVPSGNTIYF
TRBJ1-2,TRBV10-2,CASSATVLTPGGLNYGYTF
TRBJ1-2,TRBV23-1,CASSQSGGRGAYGYTF
TRBJ2-2,TRBV7-2,CASSSRLAGATKMLFF
TRBJ1-1,TRBV9,CASSPERGFLGAFF
TRBJ2-1,TRBV6-5,CASSRTLSSYNEQFF
TRBJ1-5,TRBV19,CASSIEGDRVNQPQHF
TRBJ1-6,TRBV3-1/TRBV3-2,CASSQGGRGPRGLHF
TRBJ2-2,TRBV30,CARRTSGAGELFF
TRBJ1-3,TRBV6-5,CASSYSGSPDTIYF
TRBJ1-1,TRBV9,CASSVEMNTEAFF
TRBJ1-3,TRBV6-5,CASSFEDSGNTIYF
TRBJ1-1,TRBV6-4,CASSDSGGLTEAFF
TRBJ2-1,TRBV19,CASNGRGNEQFF
TRBJ2-5,TRBV11-2,CASRTKYQETQYF
TRBJ1-4,TRBV11-1,CASSHMMVEKLFF
TRBJ2-2,TRBV24-1,CATSRDGNTGELFF